This record looks at one TCR beta chain sequence and its context. One end of the junction varies from germline; a read error may be responsible. The data stem from a study of graft-versus-host responses after intestinal transplantation. Study summary: Recipients had transplants, and these were multivisceral, liver-intestinal, or isolated intestinal. Recipients were all induced with anti-thymocyte globulin, then given tacrolimus and steroids for about three years.

Co-plated with roughly 200,000 CFSE-labeled responder cells were roughly 200,000 irradiated, violet-dye-labeled stimulator cells. Once the reaction had ended, proliferating CFSE-low CD3+CD4+ and CD3+CD8+ responders were sorted. Libraries were prepared by immunoSEQ multiplex PCR; TCRdb keeps only in-frame clonotypes and omits some of them. This sample carries about 4,900 clones, approximately 30% of them seen once, and the ten largest clones take roughly 7.7%. CDR3 size: 13 residues. Germline V gene sequence: CDR1 SEHNR, CDR2 FQNEAQ (reference sequence). The study, taken as a whole, reports: Allografts carried high graft-versus-host to host-versus-graft clonal ratios in patients having graft-donor T cell macrochimerism.

The sequence derives from a human patient who received an intestinal transplant. V usage is TRBV7-9 and J usage is TRBJ1-1, with D possibly matching TRBD1 (5 bases). The source material was alloreactive CD8+ T cells from a mixed lymphocyte reaction culture, sampled before intestinal transplant. Subset specified: CFSE-low proliferating T cells sorted from approximately 6-day pre-transplant mixed lymphocyte reaction (GvH or HvG direction). For the CDR3, the DNA is TGTGCTAGCAGCTTAGCTACAGGCGCTGAAGCTTTCTTT. It yields the protein CASSLATGAEAFF.